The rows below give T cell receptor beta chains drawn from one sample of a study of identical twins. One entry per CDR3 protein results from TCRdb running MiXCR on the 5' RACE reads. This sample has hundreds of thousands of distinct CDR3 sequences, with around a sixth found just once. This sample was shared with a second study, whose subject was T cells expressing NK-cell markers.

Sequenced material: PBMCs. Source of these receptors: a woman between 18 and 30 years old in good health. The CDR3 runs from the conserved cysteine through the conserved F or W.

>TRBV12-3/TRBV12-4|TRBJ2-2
CASRSGYTGELFF
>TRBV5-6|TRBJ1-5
CASSPWTSFNQPQHF
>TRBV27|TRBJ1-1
CASGDLAGYTEAFF
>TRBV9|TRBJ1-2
CASSGSGGGLGYTF
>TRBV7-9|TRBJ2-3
CASRLSAGTDTQYF
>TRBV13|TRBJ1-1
CASSLGTQRRAFF
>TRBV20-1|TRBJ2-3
CSAPSLAALTDTQYF
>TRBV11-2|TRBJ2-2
CASSSRDTTGELFF
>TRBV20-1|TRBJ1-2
CSARDPLTGLASGYTF
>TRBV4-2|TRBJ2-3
CASSQEEANTDTQYF
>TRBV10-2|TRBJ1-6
CASRETGLPLHF
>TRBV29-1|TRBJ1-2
CSIRDASSLEYGYTF
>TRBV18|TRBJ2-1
CASSPQGTGPWEQFF
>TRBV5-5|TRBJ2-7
CASSQSSEQYF
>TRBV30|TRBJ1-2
CAWKGNVYGYTF
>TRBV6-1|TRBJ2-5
CASNGGRGQETQYF
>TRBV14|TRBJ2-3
CASSQVRSDTQYF
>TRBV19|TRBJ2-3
CASRDSGGGPDTQYF
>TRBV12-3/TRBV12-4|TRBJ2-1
CASSQDPPSANEQFF
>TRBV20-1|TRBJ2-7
CSARAYGRGSYEQYF
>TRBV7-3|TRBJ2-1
CASSSPGLPYNEQFF
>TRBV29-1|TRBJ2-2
CSVGRGANTGELFF
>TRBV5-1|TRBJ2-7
CASSTSPIYEQYF
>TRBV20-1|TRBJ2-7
CSASSEQRYEQYF
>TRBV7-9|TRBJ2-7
CASSPTSPGPTYYEQYF
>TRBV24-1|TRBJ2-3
CATSDPNSRDTQYF
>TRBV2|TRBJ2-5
CASWSYQETQYF
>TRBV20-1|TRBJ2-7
CSARETGATAYEQYF
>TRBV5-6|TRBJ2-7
CASSPTGLGSYEQYF
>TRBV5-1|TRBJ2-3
CASSLEAVRMGTQYF
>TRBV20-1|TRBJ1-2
CSARGGPRGYTF
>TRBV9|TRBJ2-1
CASSVAGRGYNEQFF
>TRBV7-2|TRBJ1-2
CASSFGARIGNYGYTF
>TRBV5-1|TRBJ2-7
CASSSKLRASYEQYF
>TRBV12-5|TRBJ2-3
CASGPGGAHTDTQYF
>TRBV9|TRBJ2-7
CASSVGPITGYEQYF
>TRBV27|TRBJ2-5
CASSSSGSGAQETQYF
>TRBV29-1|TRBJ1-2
CSVDYVAANYGYTF
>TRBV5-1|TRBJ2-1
CASSLATWDGRNEQFF
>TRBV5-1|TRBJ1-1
CASRGGENTEAFF